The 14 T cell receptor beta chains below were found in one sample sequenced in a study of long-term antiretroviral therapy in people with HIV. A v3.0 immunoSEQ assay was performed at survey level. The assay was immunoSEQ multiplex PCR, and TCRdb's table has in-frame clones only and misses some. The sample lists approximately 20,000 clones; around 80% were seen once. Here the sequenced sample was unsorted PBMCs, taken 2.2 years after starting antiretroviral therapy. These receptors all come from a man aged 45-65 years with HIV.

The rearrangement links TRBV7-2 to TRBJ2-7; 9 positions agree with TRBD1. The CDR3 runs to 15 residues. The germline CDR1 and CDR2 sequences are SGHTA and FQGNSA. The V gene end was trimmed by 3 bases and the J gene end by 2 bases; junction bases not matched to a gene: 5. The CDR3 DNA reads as TGTGCCAGCAGCTTGTCCGGGACAGGGACCTACGAGCAGTACTTC. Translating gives CASSLSGTGTYEQYF.

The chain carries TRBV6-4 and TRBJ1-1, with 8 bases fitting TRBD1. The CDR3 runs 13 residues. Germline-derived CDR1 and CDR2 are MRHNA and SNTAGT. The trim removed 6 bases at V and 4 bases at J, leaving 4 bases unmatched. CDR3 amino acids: CASRKTGGTEAFF. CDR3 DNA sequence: TGTGCCAGCAGGAAAACAGGGGGCACTGAAGCTTTCTTT.

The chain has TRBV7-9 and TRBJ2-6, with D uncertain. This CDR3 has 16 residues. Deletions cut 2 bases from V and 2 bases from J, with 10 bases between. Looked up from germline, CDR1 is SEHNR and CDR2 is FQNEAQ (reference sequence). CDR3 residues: CASSLMRSPGANVLTF. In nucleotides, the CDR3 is TGTGCCAGCAGCTTAATGCGAAGTCCTGGGGCCAACGTCCTGACTTTC. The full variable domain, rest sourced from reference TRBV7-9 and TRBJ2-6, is DTGVSQNPRHKITKRGQNVTFRCDPISEHNRLYWYRQTLGQGPEFLTYFQNEAQLEKSRLLSDRFSAERPKGSFSTLEIQRTEQGDSAMYLCASSLMRSPGANVLTFGAGSRLTVL.

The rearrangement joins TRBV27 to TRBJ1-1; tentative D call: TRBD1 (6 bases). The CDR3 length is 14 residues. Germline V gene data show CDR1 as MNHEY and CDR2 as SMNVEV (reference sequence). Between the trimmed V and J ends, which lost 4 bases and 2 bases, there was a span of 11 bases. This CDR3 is CASSYRESNTEAFF. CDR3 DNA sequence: TGTGCCAGCAGTTACAGGGAAAGCAACACTGAAGCTTTCTTT.

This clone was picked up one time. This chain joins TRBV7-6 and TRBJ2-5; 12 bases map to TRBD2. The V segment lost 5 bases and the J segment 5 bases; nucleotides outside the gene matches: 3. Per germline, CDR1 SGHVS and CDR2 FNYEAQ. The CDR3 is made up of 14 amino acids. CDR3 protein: CASSPTSGGETQYF. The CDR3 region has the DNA TGTGCCAGCAGCCCGACTAGCGGGGGTGAGACCCAGTACTTC. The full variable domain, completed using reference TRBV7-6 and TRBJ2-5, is GAGVSQSPRYKVTKRGQDVALRCDPISGHVSLYWYRQALGQGPEFLTYFNYEAQQDKSGLPNDRFSAERPEGSISTLTIQRTEQRDSAMYRCASSPTSGGETQYFGPGTRLLVL.

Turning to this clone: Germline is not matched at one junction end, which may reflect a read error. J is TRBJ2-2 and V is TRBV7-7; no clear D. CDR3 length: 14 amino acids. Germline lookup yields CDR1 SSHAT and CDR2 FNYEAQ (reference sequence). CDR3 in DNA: TGTGCTAGCAGCTTAGATCTGGGCACCGGGGAGCTGTTTTTT. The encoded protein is CASSLDLGTGELFF.

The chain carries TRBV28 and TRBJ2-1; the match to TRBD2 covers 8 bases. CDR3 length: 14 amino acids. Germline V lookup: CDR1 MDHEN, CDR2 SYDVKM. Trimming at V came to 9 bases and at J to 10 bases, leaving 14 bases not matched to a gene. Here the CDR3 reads CASGRPAGDDEQFF. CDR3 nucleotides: TGTGCCAGTGGGCGGCCAGCGGGAGATGACGAGCAGTTCTTC.

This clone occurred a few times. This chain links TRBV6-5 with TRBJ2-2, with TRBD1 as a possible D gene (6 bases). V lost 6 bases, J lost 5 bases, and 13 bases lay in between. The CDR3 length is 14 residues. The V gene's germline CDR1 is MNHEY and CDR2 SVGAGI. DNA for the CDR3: TGTGCCAGCAGCCTACAGGGTTGGACCGGGGAGCTGTTTTTT. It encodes CASSLQGWTGELFF.

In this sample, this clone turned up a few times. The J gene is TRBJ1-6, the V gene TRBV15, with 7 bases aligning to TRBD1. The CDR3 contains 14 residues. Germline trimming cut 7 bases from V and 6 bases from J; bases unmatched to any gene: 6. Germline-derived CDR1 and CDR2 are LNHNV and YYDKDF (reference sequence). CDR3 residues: CATTPDRINSPLHF. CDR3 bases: TGTGCCACCACCCCGGACAGGATTAATTCACCCCTCCACTTT.

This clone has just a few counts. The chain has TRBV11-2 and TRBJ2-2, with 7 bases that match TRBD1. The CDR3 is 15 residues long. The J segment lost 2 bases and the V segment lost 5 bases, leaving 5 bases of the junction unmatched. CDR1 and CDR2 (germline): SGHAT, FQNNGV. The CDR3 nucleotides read TGTGCCAGCAGCGTGGACAGGCATAACACCGGGGAGCTGTTTTTT. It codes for CASSVDRHNTGELFF.

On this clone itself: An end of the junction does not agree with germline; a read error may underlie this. CDR3 residues: CASSQVGVAEAFF. Written as DNA, the CDR3 is TGCGCCAGCAGCCAAGTCGGTGTCGCTGAAGCTTTCTTT. The V gene is TRBV5-4, the J gene TRBJ1-1; D remains ambiguous. The germline V gene encodes CDR1 SGHNT and CDR2 YYREEE (reference sequence). This CDR3 contains 13 residues.

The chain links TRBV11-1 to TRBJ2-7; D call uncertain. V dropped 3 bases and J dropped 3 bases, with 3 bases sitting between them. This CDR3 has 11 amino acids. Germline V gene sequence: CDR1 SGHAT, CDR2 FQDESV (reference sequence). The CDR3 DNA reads TGTGCCAGCAGCTTGAACTACGAGCAGTACTTC. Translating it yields CASSLNYEQYF.

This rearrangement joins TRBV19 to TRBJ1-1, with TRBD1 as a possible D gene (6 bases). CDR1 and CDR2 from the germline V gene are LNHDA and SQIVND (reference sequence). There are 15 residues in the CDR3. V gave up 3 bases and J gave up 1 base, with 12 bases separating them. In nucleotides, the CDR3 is TGTGCCAGTAGTATCGACGGACAGCCGAACACTGAAGCTTTCTTT. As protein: CASSIDGQPNTEAFF.

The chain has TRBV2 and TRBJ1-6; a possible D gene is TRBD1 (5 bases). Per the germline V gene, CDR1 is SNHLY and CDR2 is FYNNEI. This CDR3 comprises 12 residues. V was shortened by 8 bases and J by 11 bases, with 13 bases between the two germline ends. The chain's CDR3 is CASQGAGAPLHF. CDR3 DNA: TGTGCCAGCCAAGGGGCGGGTGCACCCCTCCACTTT.